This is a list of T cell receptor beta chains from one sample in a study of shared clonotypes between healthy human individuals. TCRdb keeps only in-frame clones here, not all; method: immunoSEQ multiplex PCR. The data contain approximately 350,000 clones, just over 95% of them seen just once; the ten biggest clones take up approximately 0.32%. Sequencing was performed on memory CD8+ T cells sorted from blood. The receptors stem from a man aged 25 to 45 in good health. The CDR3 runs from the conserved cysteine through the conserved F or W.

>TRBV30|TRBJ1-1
CAWSVSRKAEAFF
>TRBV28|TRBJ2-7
CASSSRTGKGEQYF
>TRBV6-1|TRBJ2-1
CASSEAGGKSYNEQFF
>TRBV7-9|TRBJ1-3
CASSLAGISGNTIYF
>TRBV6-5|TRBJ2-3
CASSRTVRGTDTQYF
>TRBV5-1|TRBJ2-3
CATRDNTDTQYF
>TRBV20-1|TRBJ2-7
CSASFIEQYF
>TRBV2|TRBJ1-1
CASSEAYPLGQGEAFF
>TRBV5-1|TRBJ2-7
CASSLEGSPSYEQYF
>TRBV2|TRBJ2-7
CASSETSGRKISYEQYF
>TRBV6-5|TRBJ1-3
CASSYSGDRSGNTIYF
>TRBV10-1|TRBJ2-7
CASSESRYEQYF
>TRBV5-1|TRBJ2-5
CASSGVSSGSGTQYF
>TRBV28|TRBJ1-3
CASRDLFLSGNTIYF
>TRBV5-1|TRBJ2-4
CASSPISQRGAKNIQYF
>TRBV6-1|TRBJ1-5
CASSEREGVRFDQPQHF
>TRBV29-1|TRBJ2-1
CSVMTSGFEFEQFF
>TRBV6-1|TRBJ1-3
CASLWPGTRQNTIYF
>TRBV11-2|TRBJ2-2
CASSLAGWRANTGELFF
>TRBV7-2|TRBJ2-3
CASSSVRGAQYF
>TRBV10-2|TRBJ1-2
CASSEVGARYGYTF
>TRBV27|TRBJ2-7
CASKQGGYEQYF
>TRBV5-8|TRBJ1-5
CASSLKIGGIHQPQHF
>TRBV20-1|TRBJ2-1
CSASVVDEQFF
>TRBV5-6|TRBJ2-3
CASSPESDTQYF
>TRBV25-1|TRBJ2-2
CASSGDYTGELFF
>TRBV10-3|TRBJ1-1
CAISGEVRTTEAFF
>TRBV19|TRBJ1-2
CASRRGQGNYGYTF
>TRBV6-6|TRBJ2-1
CASSYLGESYNEQFF
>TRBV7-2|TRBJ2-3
CASSLVGQDTQYF
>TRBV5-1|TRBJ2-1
CATRLEAYNEQFF
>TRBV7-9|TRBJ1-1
CASSLGHVNTEAFF
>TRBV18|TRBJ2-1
CASSPMFGSYNEQFF
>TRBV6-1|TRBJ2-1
CASKLQDRNEQFF
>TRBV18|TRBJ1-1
CASSPLDGGEAFF
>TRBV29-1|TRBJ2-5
CSGLQGEETQYF
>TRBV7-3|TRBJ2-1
CASSKGLSSYNEQFF
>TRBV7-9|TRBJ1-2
CASSRTGGLRDYGYTF
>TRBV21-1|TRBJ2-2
CASSPRPLAGGGFGELFF
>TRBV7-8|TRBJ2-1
CASSLAFIPAGGSGYEQFF
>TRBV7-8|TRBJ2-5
CASSLGRAVTKGTQYF